These T cell receptor beta chains were read from a single sample in a study of blood T cell repertoires in COVID-19. Measured with immunoSEQ multiplex PCR; TCRdb has only the in-frame clones, and not every one. The table includes about 210,000 clones, around 81% detected once. Sequenced sample: PBMCs or T cells enriched from blood (not recorded which). The receptors shown here come from a woman aged 45-65 years with acute COVID-19. Each CDR3 is given with its conserved first and last residue. The D gene is left open where the match is weak. Expanded clones are given a class, and other clones once, few, many or no size at all.

abundance	d_gene	v_gene	j_gene	CDR3nt	CDR3aa
NA	NA	TRBV9	TRBJ1-3	TGTGCCAGCAGCCCCGAGGTGAGCTCTGGAAACACCATATATTTT	CASSPEVSSGNTIYF
once	NA	TRBV9	TRBJ2-1	TGTGCCAGCAGCGCGGACGGGAGCTCCTACAATGAGCAGTTCTTC	CASSADGSSYNEQFF
NA	NA	TRBV28	TRBJ2-7	TGTGCCAGCAGTTCGCTAGACAGGCCCCCCTACGAGCAGTACTTC	CASSSLDRPPYEQYF
NA	NA	TRBV7-2	TRBJ1-2	TGTGCCAGCAGCTTAGGGAACAGGGCTGGCTACACCTTC	CASSLGNRAGYTF
NA	TRBD2	TRBV7-2	TRBJ2-5	TGTGCCAGCAGCTTAGGTGTTTCCGGGACTAGCGGGGGAGAGACCCAGTACTTC	CASSLGVSGTSGGETQYF
NA	TRBD1	TRBV7-2	TRBJ2-1	TGTGCCAGCAGCTTAGGACAGGGGCCCTACAATGAGCAGTTCTTC	CASSLGQGPYNEQFF
NA	NA	TRBV11-1	TRBJ2-1	TGTGCCAGCAGCATTAGGCAGGGTTCGGAGTCCAATGAGCAGTTCTTC	CASSIRQGSESNEQFF
few	TRBD2	TRBV18	TRBJ2-7	TGTGCCAGCTCACCACCCAGCGGGAGGGCGGGCTCCTACGAGCAGTACTTC	CASSPPSGRAGSYEQYF
NA	NA	TRBV21-1	TRBJ2-3	TGTGCCAGCAGCAAAGGTCTCGGGGGGGTACTCACAGATACGCAGTATTTT	CASSKGLGGVLTDTQYF
NA	NA	TRBV5-1	TRBJ1-2	TGCGCCAGCAGCTTGGCCTCAGGGCAGGGCCTCTATGGCTACACCTTC	CASSLASGQGLYGYTF
NA	NA	TRBV12-3/TRBV12-4	TRBJ2-1	TGTGCCAGCAGTTTCAATCAGGACAGCGAGCAGTTCTTC	CASSFNQDSEQFF
few	NA	TRBV19	TRBJ2-3	TGTGCCAGTAGTATAGGGCTAGCGGATACGCAGTATTTT	CASSIGLADTQYF
NA	TRBD1	TRBV7-9	TRBJ2-3	TGTGCCAGCAGTCTAGTCCCGGGACAGGGCCCGGATACGCAGTATTTT	CASSLVPGQGPDTQYF
NA	TRBD1	TRBV24-1	TRBJ2-5	TGTGCCACCAGTGAGACCGGGACAGGGGGATCCTGGGAGACCCAGTACTTC	CATSETGTGGSWETQYF
NA	NA	TRBV6-5	TRBJ1-2	TGTGCCAGCAGTTACGACGGGGGAAACTATGGCTACACCTTC	CASSYDGGNYGYTF
NA	NA	TRBV18	TRBJ2-2	TGTGCCAGCTCACCCTACGAGGGCCCAAACACCGGGGAGCTGTTTTTT	CASSPYEGPNTGELFF
NA	TRBD1	TRBV28	TRBJ2-7	TGTGCCAGCAGTTTCGCCAGGGGACAGGGCTACGAGCAGTACTTC	CASSFARGQGYEQYF
NA	NA	TRBV18	TRBJ1-1	TGTGCCAGCTCACCAGGGGGGGTTGAAGCTTTCTTT	CASSPGGVEAFF
NA	TRBD1	TRBV2	TRBJ1-1	TGTGCCAGCAGGGACAGGTATCCGGCTGAAGCTTTCTTT	CASRDRYPAEAFF
NA	TRBD1	TRBV12-5	TRBJ1-2	TGTGCTAGTGGTTTGGCGGGGACAGGTCCCTATGGCTACACCTTC	CASGLAGTGPYGYTF
NA	NA	TRBV7-2	TRBJ1-1	TGTGCCAGCAGCTTGTACCCCTTCCGGGAACATTCTCCCAACACTGAAGCTTTCTTT	CASSLYPFREHSPNTEAFF
many	TRBD1	TRBV4-3	TRBJ1-1	TGCGCCAGCAGCCACCCCGGGACAGGAGACACTGAAGCTTTCTTT	CASSHPGTGDTEAFF
NA	NA	TRBV19	TRBJ2-2	TGTGCCAGTAACCGGACAAGTTCGCGAACCGGGGAGCTGTTTTTT	CASNRTSSRTGELFF
NA	TRBD1	TRBV7-2	TRBJ1-1	TGTGCCAGCAGCCCGGGCAGGGGGTATGAAGCTTTCTTT	CASSPGRGYEAFF
NA	TRBD1	TRBV6-2/TRBV6-3	TRBJ2-5	TGTGCCAGCAGTTATCACCAGGGGGTCTCTCCAGAGACCCAGTACTTC	CASSYHQGVSPETQYF
few	TRBD2	TRBV10-1	TRBJ2-3	TGCGCCAGCATTCTACCCCGACTAGCGGTCCTAGCAGGAGGCACAGATACGCAGTATTTT	CASILPRLAVLAGGTDTQYF
NA	TRBD1	TRBV18	TRBJ2-7	TGTGCCAGCTCACCCAGTAGAGGGACAGTCCACGAGCAGTACTTC	CASSPSRGTVHEQYF
NA	NA	TRBV5-1	TRBJ2-1	TGCGCCAGCAGCTTGGGACAGTCTGACAATGAGCAGTTCTTC	CASSLGQSDNEQFF
NA	TRBD1	TRBV28	TRBJ1-2	TGTGCCAGCAAACAGGGGAACTATGGCTACACCTTC	CASKQGNYGYTF
once	NA	TRBV19	TRBJ1-3	TGTGCCAGTAAAAAGGGCGGGGACTCTGGAAACACCATATATTTT	CASKKGGDSGNTIYF
once	TRBD1	TRBV7-6	TRBJ1-5	TGTGCCAGCAGCTTAGCGGGCGGACAGGGTCAGCCCCAGCATTTT	CASSLAGGQGQPQHF
NA	TRBD1	TRBV27	TRBJ2-2	TGTGCCAGCAGCTGGGACAGGGGCGCCACCGGGGAGCTGTTTTTT	CASSWDRGATGELFF
NA	TRBD1	TRBV9	TRBJ1-6	TGTGCCAGCAGCGCGACAGGGATCAATTCACCCCTCCACTTT	CASSATGINSPLHF
NA	TRBD2	TRBV27	TRBJ2-7	TGTGCCAGCAGCTCCCCCGGGACTAGCGGGGGGGGCTACTACGAGCAGTACTTC	CASSSPGTSGGGYYEQYF
NA	NA	TRBV6-6	TRBJ1-4	TGTGCCAGCAGTTACCGACCAGGGAGGGAAAAACTGTTTTTT	CASSYRPGREKLFF
NA	NA	TRBV19	TRBJ1-2	TGTGCCAGTAGTACGGGGTTTAACTATGGCTACACCTTC	CASSTGFNYGYTF
NA	NA	TRBV12-2	TRBJ2-2	TGTGCAAGTCGCCCCCCCGTGGGAGGTAAGGGTGCGAACACCGGGGAGCTGTTTTTT	CASRPPVGGKGANTGELFF
NA	NA	TRBV19	TRBJ2-1	TGTGCCAGGGGCGGGGTAGGTGAGCAGTTCTTC	CARGGVGEQFF
NA	TRBD1	TRBV5-1	TRBJ1-6	TGCGCCAGCAGCGAAACGGCCGGGACAGGCTTCTCACCCCTCCACTTT	CASSETAGTGFSPLHF
once	TRBD2	TRBV7-2	TRBJ2-7	TGTGCCAGCAGCTTAAGGCTAGCGGGGGCCACCTCCTACGAGCAGTACTTC	CASSLRLAGATSYEQYF
NA	TRBD2	TRBV4-2	TRBJ2-7	TGTGCCAGCAGCCAGGCTACCGGGACTAGATACGAGCAGTACTTC	CASSQATGTRYEQYF